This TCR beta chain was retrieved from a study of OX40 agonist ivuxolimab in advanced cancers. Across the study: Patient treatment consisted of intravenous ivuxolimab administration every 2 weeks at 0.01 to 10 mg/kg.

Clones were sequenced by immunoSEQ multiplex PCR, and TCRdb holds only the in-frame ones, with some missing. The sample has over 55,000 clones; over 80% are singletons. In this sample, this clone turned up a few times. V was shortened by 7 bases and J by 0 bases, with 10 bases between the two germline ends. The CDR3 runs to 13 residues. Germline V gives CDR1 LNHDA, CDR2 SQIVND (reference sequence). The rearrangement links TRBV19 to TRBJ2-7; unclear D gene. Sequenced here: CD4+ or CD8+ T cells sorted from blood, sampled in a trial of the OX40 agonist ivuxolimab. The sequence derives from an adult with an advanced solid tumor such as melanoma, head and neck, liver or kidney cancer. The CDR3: CASNMGSSYEQYF. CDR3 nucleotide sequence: TGTGCCAGTAATATGGGATCCTCCTACGAGCAGTACTTC.